This T cell receptor beta chain was recorded in a study of blood T cell repertoires in COVID-19. Libraries were prepared by immunoSEQ multiplex PCR; TCRdb keeps only in-frame clonotypes and omits some of them. The table records 110,000 to 150,000 clones, approximately 80% of them present only once. Germline V gives CDR1 MRHNA, CDR2 SNTAGT. There are 14 residues in the CDR3. Trimming stripped 5 bases from V and 4 bases from J, with 13 bases between. The J gene is TRBJ2-3, the V gene TRBV6-4, with D maybe TRBD2 (7 bases). The clonotype originates from a woman of 80 years or more in a cohort sampled during active or convalescent COVID-19. The sequencing sample was made of peripheral blood. The CDR3 reads CASSLGGPPDTQYF. DNA of the CDR3: TGTGCCAGCAGTTTGGGGGGGCCCCCAGATACGCAGTATTTT.